This T cell receptor beta chain stems from a study of blood T cell repertoires in COVID-19. The table came from immunoSEQ multiplex PCR; TCRdb's copy has only in-frame clones and leaves some out. The data hold fewer than 250,000 clones, with 65% to 85% observed a single time. This receptor was obtained from a woman in her thirties who had recovered from COVID-19. Material for sequencing was PBMCs or T cells enriched from blood (not recorded which).

The CDR3 bases are TGTGCCAGCACGAACAGGCGAGCCTACGAGCAGTACTTC. This gives the protein CASTNRRAYEQYF. The chain has TRBV6-5 and TRBJ2-7, with D perhaps TRBD1 (5 bases). This CDR3 contains 13 residues. The germline V and J ends were trimmed by 7 bases and 2 bases, with 12 bases remaining between them. Looked up from germline, CDR1 is MNHEY and CDR2 is SVGAGI.